Listed here are 24 T cell receptor beta chains from one sample, sequenced in a study of blood T cell repertoires in COVID-19. Some clones are missing from TCRdb's copy, which holds only in-frame ones; the method was immunoSEQ multiplex PCR. The data show about 49,000 clones, roughly four fifths seen once. The sample taken for sequencing was peripheral blood. The receptors here all came from a woman aged 60-75 years with acute or convalescent COVID-19.

V is TRBV20-1 and J is TRBJ1-5; D is undetermined. The CDR3 has 15 amino acids. V was clipped by 3 bases and J by 0 bases, with 12 bases between them. Germline assignment: CDR1 DFQATT and CDR2 SNEGSKA (reference sequence). In DNA form, the CDR3 reads TGCAGTGCTAGTCCTCGGGGATCTAGCAATCAGCCCCAGCATTTT. Its protein is CSASPRGSSNQPQHF.

The chain combines TRBV19 with TRBJ2-5; 9 nucleotides align to TRBD2. CDR1 and CDR2 (germline): LNHDA, SQIVND (reference sequence). Trimming took 7 bases from V and 4 from J; bases not matched to a gene: 10. The CDR3 covers 15 residues. For the CDR3, the DNA is TGTGCCAGTATGAGTAGCGGGGGTAGGGGAGAGACCCAGTACTTC. This encodes CASMSSGGRGETQYF.

The chain recombines TRBV29-1 with TRBJ2-5, with TRBD2 as a possible D gene (5 bases). V was cut by 4 bases and J by 5 bases, with 11 bases left in between. Looked up from germline, CDR1 is SQVTM and CDR2 is ANQGSEA. CDR3 length: 12 amino acids. CDR3 loop: CSVVSGLETQYF. The DNA of the CDR3 is TGCAGCGTTGTCTCGGGGTTGGAGACCCAGTACTTC.

This chain links TRBV28 with TRBJ2-1; weak D call: TRBD2 (5 bases). The germline V and J ends were trimmed by 6 bases and 9 bases, with 21 bases remaining between them. Germline loops: CDR1 MDHEN, CDR2 SYDVKM. The CDR3 is 15 residues long. The CDR3 DNA reads as TGTGCCAGCAGCCCCGTTCGGGGTTCGGCAATTGAGCAGTTCTTC. Encoded protein: CASSPVRGSAIEQFF. Based on the CDR3 plus reference TRBV28 and TRBJ2-1, the full variable domain is DVKVTQSSRYLVKRTGEKVFLECVQDMDHENMFWYRQDPGLGLRLIYFSYDVKMKEKGDIPEGYSVSREKKERFSLILESASTNQTSMYLCASSPVRGSAIEQFFGPGTRLTVL.

CDR3: CASSQGFSHEQFF. The CDR3 DNA follows: TGTGCCAGCAGTCAAGGTTTTAGCCATGAGCAGTTCTTC. The chain links TRBV21-1 to TRBJ2-1; the table gives TRBD2 as D, unverified against the DNA. TRBV21-1 is termed a pseudogene. The CDR3 spans 13 residues.

The V gene is TRBV5-1, the J gene TRBJ2-3; 7 nucleotides align to TRBD2. With 0 bases clipped from V and 6 bases from J, the junction kept 7 bases outside the gene matches. Germline V gene lookup returns CDR1 SGHRS and CDR2 YFSETQ. The CDR3 runs 15 residues. The CDR3 bases are TGCGCCAGCAGCTTGGACGGCGGGAGAGGGGATACGCAGTATTTT. This encodes CASSLDGGRGDTQYF.

The rearrangement links TRBV15 to TRBJ1-2, with TRBD1 identical over 7 bases. The CDR3 contains 15 residues. V dropped 4 bases and J dropped 1; count of bases not matched to a gene: 6. Germline V gives CDR1 LNHNV, CDR2 YYDKDF (reference sequence). The CDR3 reads CATSIQGRINYGYTF. DNA of the CDR3: TGTGCCACCAGCATACAGGGGCGAATTAACTATGGCTACACCTTC.

This clone has just a few counts. The CDR3 loop reads CASSGTGPNQPQHF. The CDR3, as DNA: TGTGCCAGCTCAGGGACAGGTCCTAATCAGCCCCAGCATTTT. V and J are TRBV18 and TRBJ1-5, with 8 bases aligning to TRBD1. Germline loops: CDR1 KGHSH, CDR2 LQKENI. After removal of 5 bases from V and 4 bases from J, the junction contained 4 bases not matched to a gene. This CDR3 has 14 amino acids.

The V call is TRBV18, the J call TRBJ1-2, with D possibly matching TRBD1 (6 bases). This CDR3 has 15 residues. The germline V and J ends were trimmed by 3 bases and 4 bases, with 15 bases remaining between them. Germline-derived CDR1 and CDR2 are KGHSH and LQKENI. This CDR3 reads CASSPETGRGYGYTF. Here the CDR3 DNA reads TGTGCCAGCTCACCCGAGACAGGAAGGGGCTATGGCTACACCTTC.

The CDR3 DNA follows: TGTGCCAGTAGTCGCACCGGGGTCACCACAGATACGCAGTATTTT. This codes for CASSRTGVTTDTQYF. V is TRBV19 and J is TRBJ2-3; a weak D match, TRBD2 (5 bases). V was trimmed by 5 bases and J by 2 bases, leaving 14 bases between them. Germline-derived CDR1 and CDR2 are LNHDA and SQIVND (reference sequence). The CDR3 is 15 amino acids.

The chain joins TRBV5-1 to TRBJ1-2; TRBD1 matches 7 bases. The CDR3 runs 16 residues. Per the germline V gene, CDR1 is SGHRS and CDR2 is YFSETQ. After removal of 0 bases from V and 8 bases from J, the junction contained 13 bases not matched to a gene. The CDR3 nucleotides are TGCGCCAGCAGCTTGGGACAGGGTGTGGGAGGTCAAGGCTACACCTTC. Amino acids: CASSLGQGVGGQGYTF.

The chain joins TRBV7-9 to TRBJ1-3; D is undetermined. V lost 5 bases and J lost 4, with 15 bases in between. Germline loops: CDR1 SEHNR, CDR2 FQNEAQ (reference sequence). The CDR3 length is 15 residues. CDR3 DNA: TGTGCCAGCAGCCCACCGGGAGGCGCAGGAAACACCATATATTTT. Translating gives CASSPPGGAGNTIYF.

This clone was counted only a few times. The rearrangement joins TRBV20-1 to TRBJ1-1, with D unresolved. This CDR3 has 10 residues. Per the germline V gene, CDR1 is DFQATT and CDR2 is SNEGSKA (reference sequence). V dropped 6 bases and J dropped 7 bases, with 9 bases sitting between them. For the CDR3, the DNA is TGCAGTGCGAATATGAGTGAAGCTTTCTTT. It specifies CSANMSEAFF.

This clone was counted a single time. V usage is TRBV27 and J usage is TRBJ2-7, with TRBD2 matching 7 bases. The V segment lost 7 bases and the J segment 4 bases; nucleotides outside the gene matches: 10. The CDR3 sequence is 14 residues long. Germline V gene data show CDR1 as MNHEY and CDR2 as SMNVEV (reference sequence). CDR3 region: CASKEGLAAYEQYF. As DNA, the CDR3 is TGTGCCAGCAAGGAGGGGCTAGCGGCTTACGAGCAGTACTTC.

V and J are TRBV5-6 and TRBJ1-5; a weak D match, TRBD1 (6 bases). Germline CDR1 reads SGHDT; CDR2 reads YYEEEE. The CDR3 is 15 residues long. V was pared by 0 bases and J by 8 bases, with 15 bases between. The CDR3 sequence: CASSLGDTSYKPQHF. As DNA, the CDR3 is TGTGCCAGCAGCTTGGGGGACACCTCCTATAAGCCCCAGCATTTT.

The chain uses TRBV6-5 and TRBJ1-1; 7 nucleotides align to TRBD1. V was clipped by 6 bases and J by 2 bases; unmatched bases: 6. Germline-derived CDR1 and CDR2 are MNHEY and SVGAGI. This CDR3 has 14 amino acids. The CDR3 loop reads CASRPTGRNTEAFF. The CDR3 region has the DNA TGTGCCAGCAGGCCGACAGGGAGAAACACTGAAGCTTTCTTT.

The V and J genes are TRBV7-2 and TRBJ2-5; TRBD2 agrees at 9 bases. The CDR3 is made up of 15 amino acids. The V gene end was trimmed by 1 base and the J gene end by 4 bases; junction bases not matched to a gene: 4. The germline CDR1 and CDR2 sequences are SGHTA and FQGNSA. This CDR3 reads CASSLGGGALETQYF. The CDR3 bases are TGTGCCAGCAGCTTAGGCGGGGGGGCCCTAGAGACCCAGTACTTC.

The rearrangement links TRBV5-5 to TRBJ1-2; D is uncertain. This CDR3 has 13 amino acids. The V end was cut by 3 bases, the J end by 3 bases, with 9 bases between. Per germline, CDR1 SGHKS and CDR2 YYEKEE (reference sequence). The CDR3 DNA follows: TGTGCCAGCAGCTATACGTCGGACTATGGCTACACCTTC. Encoded protein: CASSYTSDYGYTF. Full variable domain (outside the CDR3, taken from reference TRBV5-5 and TRBJ1-2): DAGVTQSPTHLIKTRGQQVTLRCSPISGHKSVSWYQQVLGQGPQFIFQYYEKEERGRGNFPDRFSARQFPNYSSELNVNALLLGDSALYLCASSYTSDYGYTFGSGTRLTVV.

J is TRBJ2-5 and V is TRBV7-8; 8 bases align to TRBD2. CDR1 and CDR2 (germline): SGHVS, FQNEAQ. The CDR3 length is 14 residues. V was pared by 5 bases and J by 5 bases, with 7 bases of the junction left unmatched. CDR3 sequence (DNA): TGTGCCAGCAGCCCCCGGGGGGGGCGGGAGACCCAGTACTTC. Amino acids: CASSPRGGRETQYF.

This sequence joins TRBV7-3 and TRBJ1-2; 7 nucleotides line up with TRBD1. Per germline, CDR1 SGHTA and CDR2 FQGTGA. The CDR3 covers 13 residues. Trimming cost V 5 bases and J 4 bases; bases outside gene matches: 4. The CDR3 protein is CASSPGQSYGYTF. The CDR3 DNA follows: TGTGCCAGCAGCCCGGGACAGTCCTATGGCTACACCTTC.

The chain has TRBV28 and TRBJ1-1, with 8 bases aligning to TRBD1. Germline V gene data show CDR1 as MDHEN and CDR2 as SYDVKM. The CDR3 is 14 residues long. Trimming at V came to 1 base and at J to 4 bases, leaving 2 bases not matched to a gene. The CDR3 sequence: CASSLYDRGTEAFF. The CDR3 bases are TGTGCCAGCAGTTTATACGACAGGGGCACTGAAGCTTTCTTT. The variable domain in full, completed from reference TRBV28 and TRBJ1-1, reads DVKVTQSSRYLVKRTGEKVFLECVQDMDHENMFWYRQDPGLGLRLIYFSYDVKMKEKGDIPEGYSVSREKKERFSLILESASTNQTSMYLCASSLYDRGTEAFFGQGTRLTVV.

The chain employs TRBV18 and TRBJ2-2; maybe TRBD1 (6 bases). Trimming cost V 1 base and J 1 base, with 7 bases left between them. This CDR3 is built from 15 residues. CDR1 is KGHSH, CDR2 LQKENI, per germline. CDR3 residues: CASSPRRGNTGELFF. CDR3 bases: TGTGCCAGCTCACCACGCAGGGGGAACACCGGGGAGCTGTTTTTT.

V is TRBV6-5 and J is TRBJ2-5; 11 bases map to TRBD2. There are 13 residues in the CDR3. CDR1 and CDR2 (germline): MNHEY, SVGAGI. The junction had 4 bases not matched to a gene; V was cut back by 11 bases and J by 2 bases. CDR3 nucleotide sequence: TGTGCCGGGACTAGCGGAGCTCAAGAGACCCAGTACTTC. This sequence encodes CAGTSGAQETQYF.

Written as DNA, the CDR3 is TGTGCCAGTAGTAGTCCGGGGACTAGCGGAACCTATACGCAGTATTTT. Amino acid sequence: CASSSPGTSGTYTQYF. The chain couples TRBV19 to TRBJ2-3; 11 nucleotides match TRBD2. The CDR3 contains 16 residues. Germline lookup yields CDR1 LNHDA and CDR2 SQIVND (reference sequence). Trimming removed 4 bases from V and 7 bases from J; junction bases left unmatched: 10.